This TCR beta chain was retrieved from a study of graft-versus-host responses after intestinal transplantation. As for the study in general: Transplant recipients had multivisceral, liver-intestinal, or isolated intestinal grafts. The recipients all started with anti-thymocyte globulin induction and then took tacrolimus and steroids for about 3 years. Study observations and caveats: When patients had graft-donor T cell macrochimerism, their allografts held high graft-versus-host to host-versus-graft clonal ratios. GvH clones turned up in recipient marrow; some had shown up first in ileum or blood.

Sequencing was performed with immunoSEQ multiplex PCR; in TCRdb, only in-frame clones are kept and a portion is missing. The table has 65,000 to 100,000 clones, around 90% seen once. Note on this clone: Its antigen is still unknown.

Trimming left V 4 bases short and J 10 bases short, with 19 bases between. Germline CDR1 SGHDN, CDR2 FVKESK. This CDR3 has 14 amino acids. The sample was unstimulated CD8+ T cells sorted from spleen or lymph node cells, taken before transplant. The TCR was taken from a human donor who was the organ donor for an intestinal transplant. The chain carries TRBV14 and TRBJ1-1, with a weak D call TRBD1 (6 bases). CDR3: CASSLYSNRVPAFF. The CDR3 nucleotides are TGTGCCAGCAGCCTTTACTCAAACAGGGTGCCAGCTTTCTTT.